This T cell receptor beta chain was documented in a study of technical replicates of blood from a handful of donors. Sequenced by immunoSEQ multiplex PCR; TCRdb stores in-frame clones only, minus some. The table includes 65,000 to 95,000 clones, around 97% detected once. Germline values: CDR1 SNHLY, CDR2 FYNNEI. The CDR3 contains 13 residues. V was shortened by 8 bases and J by 8 bases, with 16 bases between the two germline ends. This receptor was identified in a human donor in good health. Sequenced: T cells isolated from PBMCs. The chain carries TRBV2 and TRBJ2-4; a possible D gene is TRBD2 (5 bases). Here the CDR3 reads CASVRGLGDIQYF. CDR3 coding DNA: TGTGCCAGCGTTCGGGGTCTCGGGGACATTCAGTACTTC.